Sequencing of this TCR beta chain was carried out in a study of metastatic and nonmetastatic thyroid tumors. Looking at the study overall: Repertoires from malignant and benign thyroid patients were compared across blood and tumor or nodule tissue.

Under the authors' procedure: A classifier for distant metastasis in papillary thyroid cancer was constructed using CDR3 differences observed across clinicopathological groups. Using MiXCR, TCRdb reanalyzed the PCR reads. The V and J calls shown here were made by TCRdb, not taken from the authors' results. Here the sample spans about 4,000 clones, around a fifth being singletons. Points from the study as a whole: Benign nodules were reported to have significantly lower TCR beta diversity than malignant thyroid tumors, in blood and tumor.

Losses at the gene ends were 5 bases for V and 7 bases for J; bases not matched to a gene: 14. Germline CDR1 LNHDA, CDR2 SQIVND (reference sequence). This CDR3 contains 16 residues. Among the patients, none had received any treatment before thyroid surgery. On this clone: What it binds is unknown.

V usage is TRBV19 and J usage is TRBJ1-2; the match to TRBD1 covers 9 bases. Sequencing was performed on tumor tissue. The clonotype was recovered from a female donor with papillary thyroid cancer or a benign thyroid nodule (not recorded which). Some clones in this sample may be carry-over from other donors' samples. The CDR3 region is CASSSTAGQTGGGYTF. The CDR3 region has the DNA TGTGCCAGTAGTTCGACGGCGGGTCAGACAGGGGGTGGCTACACCTTC.